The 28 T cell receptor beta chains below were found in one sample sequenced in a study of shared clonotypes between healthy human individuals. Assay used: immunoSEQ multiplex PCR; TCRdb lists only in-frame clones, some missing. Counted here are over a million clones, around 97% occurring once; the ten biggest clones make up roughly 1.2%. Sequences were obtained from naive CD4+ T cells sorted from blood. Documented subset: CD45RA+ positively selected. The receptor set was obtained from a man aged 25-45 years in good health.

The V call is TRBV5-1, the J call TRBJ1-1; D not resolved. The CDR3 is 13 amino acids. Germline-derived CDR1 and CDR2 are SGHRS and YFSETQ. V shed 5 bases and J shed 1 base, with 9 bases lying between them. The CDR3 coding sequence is TGCGCCAGCAGGGCGGGAGCGAACACTGAAGCTTTCTTT. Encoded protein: CASRAGANTEAFF.

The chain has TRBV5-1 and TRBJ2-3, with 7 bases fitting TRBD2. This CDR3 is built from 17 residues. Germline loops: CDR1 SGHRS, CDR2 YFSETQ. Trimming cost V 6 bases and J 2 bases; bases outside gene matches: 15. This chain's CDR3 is CASTLGLLGGVTDTQYF. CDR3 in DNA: TGCGCCAGCACACTGGGCTTACTGGGAGGGGTCACAGATACGCAGTATTTT.

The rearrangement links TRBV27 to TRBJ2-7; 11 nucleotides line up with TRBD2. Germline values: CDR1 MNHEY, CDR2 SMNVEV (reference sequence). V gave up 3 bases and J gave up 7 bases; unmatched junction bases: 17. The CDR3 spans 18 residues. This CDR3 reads CASSFLPPSLAGAGEQYF. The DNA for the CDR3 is TGTGCCAGCAGTTTCCTGCCACCCTCACTAGCGGGAGCTGGGGAGCAGTACTTC.

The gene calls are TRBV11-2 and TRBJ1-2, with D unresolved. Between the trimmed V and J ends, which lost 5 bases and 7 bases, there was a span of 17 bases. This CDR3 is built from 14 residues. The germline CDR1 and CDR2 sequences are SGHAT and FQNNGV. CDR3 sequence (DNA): TGTGCCAGCAGCCCCCGTGGTGGGTTGGTTGGCTACACCTTC. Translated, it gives CASSPRGGLVGYTF.

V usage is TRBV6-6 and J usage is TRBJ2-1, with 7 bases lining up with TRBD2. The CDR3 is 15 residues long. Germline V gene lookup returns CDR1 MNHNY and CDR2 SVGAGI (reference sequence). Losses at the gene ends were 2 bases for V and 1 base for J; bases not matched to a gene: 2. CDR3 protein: CASSYREGSYNEQFF. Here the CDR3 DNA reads TGTGCCAGCAGTTACAGGGAGGGGTCCTACAATGAGCAGTTCTTC.

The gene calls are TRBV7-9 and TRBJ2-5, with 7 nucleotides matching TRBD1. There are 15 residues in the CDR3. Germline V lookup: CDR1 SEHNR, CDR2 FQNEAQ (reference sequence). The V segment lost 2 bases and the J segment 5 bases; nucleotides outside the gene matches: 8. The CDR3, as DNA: TGTGCCAGCAGCTTACGACAGGGAATTGTCGAGACCCAGTACTTC. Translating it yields CASSLRQGIVETQYF.

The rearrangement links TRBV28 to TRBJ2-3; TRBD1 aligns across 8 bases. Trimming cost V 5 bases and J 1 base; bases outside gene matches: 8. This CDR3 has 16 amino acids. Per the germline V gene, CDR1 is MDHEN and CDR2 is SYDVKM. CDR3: CASSPSPGQGTDTQYF. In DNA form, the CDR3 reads TGTGCCAGCAGTCCCTCCCCGGGACAGGGCACAGATACGCAGTATTTT.

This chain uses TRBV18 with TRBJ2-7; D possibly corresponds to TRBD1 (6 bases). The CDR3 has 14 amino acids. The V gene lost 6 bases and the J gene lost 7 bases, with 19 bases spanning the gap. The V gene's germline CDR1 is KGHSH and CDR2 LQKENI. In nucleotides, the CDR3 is TGTGCCAGCTCGCGGACAGTGGCTGGGGATGAGCAGTACTTC. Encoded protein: CASSRTVAGDEQYF.

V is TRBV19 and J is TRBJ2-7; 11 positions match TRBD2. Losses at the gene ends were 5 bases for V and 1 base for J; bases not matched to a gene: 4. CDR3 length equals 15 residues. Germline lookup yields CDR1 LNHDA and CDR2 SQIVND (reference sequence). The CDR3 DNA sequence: TGTGCCAGTAGTGTCACTAGCGGGAGTTCCTACGAGCAGTACTTC. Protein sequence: CASSVTSGSSYEQYF.

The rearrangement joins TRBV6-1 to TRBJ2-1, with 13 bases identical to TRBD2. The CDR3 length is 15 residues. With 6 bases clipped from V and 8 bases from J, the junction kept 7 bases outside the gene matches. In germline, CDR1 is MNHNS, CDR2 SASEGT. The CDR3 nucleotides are TGTGCCAGCAGAGGGACTAGCGGGATTTTCTATGAGCAGTTCTTC. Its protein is CASRGTSGIFYEQFF.

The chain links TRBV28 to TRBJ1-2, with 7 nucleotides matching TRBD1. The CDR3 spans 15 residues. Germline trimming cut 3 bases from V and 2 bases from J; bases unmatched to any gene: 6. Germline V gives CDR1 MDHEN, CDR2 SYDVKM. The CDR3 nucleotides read TGTGCCAGCAGTTTTGGGAAGACAGGGAACTATGGCTACACCTTC. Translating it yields CASSFGKTGNYGYTF.

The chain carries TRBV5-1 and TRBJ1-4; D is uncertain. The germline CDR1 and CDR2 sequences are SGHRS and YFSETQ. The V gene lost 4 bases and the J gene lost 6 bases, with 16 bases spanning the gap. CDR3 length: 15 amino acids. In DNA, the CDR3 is TGCGCCAGCAGCGCTCATACTGGGAGGGATGAAAAACTGTTTTTT. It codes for CASSAHTGRDEKLFF.

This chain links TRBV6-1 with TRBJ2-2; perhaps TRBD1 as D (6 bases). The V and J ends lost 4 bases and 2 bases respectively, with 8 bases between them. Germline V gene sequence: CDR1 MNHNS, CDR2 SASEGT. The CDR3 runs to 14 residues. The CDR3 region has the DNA TGTGCCAGCAGTGGACAGGTTAACACCGGGGAGCTGTTTTTT. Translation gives CASSGQVNTGELFF.

The CDR3 loop reads CATSNLSGSGADEQFF. The CDR3, as DNA: TGTGCCACCAGCAACCTTAGCGGGAGTGGGGCCGATGAGCAGTTCTTC. V and J are TRBV15 and TRBJ2-1; TRBD2 matches 9 bases. Trimming removed 4 bases from V and 8 bases from J; junction bases left unmatched: 12. Germline-derived CDR1 and CDR2 are LNHNV and YYDKDF (reference sequence). The CDR3 length is 16 residues. The whole variable domain, filled in from reference TRBV15 and TRBJ2-1, reads DAMVIQNPRYQVTQFGKPVTLSCSQTLNHNVMYWYQQKSSQAPKLLFHYYDKDFNNEADTPDNFQSRRPNTSFCFLDIRSPGLGDTAMYLCATSNLSGSGADEQFFGPGTRLTVL.

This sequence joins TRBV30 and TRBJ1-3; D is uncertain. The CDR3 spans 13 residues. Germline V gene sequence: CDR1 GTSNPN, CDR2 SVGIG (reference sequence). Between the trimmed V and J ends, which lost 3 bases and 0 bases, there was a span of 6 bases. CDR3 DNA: TGTGCCTGGAGACCCTACTCTGGAAACACCATATATTTT. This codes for CAWRPYSGNTIYF.

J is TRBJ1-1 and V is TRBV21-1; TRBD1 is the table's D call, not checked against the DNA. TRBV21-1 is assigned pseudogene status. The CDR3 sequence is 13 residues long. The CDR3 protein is CASAQGNEVGAFF. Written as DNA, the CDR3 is TGTGCCAGCGCCCAGGGGAACGAAGTAGGGGCTTTCTTT.

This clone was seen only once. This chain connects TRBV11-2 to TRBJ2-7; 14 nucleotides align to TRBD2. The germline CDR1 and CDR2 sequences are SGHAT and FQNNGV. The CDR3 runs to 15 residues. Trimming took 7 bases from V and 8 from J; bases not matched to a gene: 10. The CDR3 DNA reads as TGTGCCAGCATCAGACTAGCGGGAGGGCCGGGTCAGCAGTACTTC. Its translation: CASIRLAGGPGQQYF. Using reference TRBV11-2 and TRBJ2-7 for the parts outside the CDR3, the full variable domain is EAGVAQSPRYKIIEKRQSVAFWCNPISGHATLYWYQQILGQGPKLLIQFQNNGVVDDSQLPKDRFSAERLKGVDSTLKIQPAKLEDSAVYLCASIRLAGGPGQQYFGPGTRLTVT.

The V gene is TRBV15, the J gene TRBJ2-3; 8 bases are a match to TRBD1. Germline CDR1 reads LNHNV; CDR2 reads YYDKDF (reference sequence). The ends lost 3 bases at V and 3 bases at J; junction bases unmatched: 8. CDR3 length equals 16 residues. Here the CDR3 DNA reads TGTGCCACCAGCAGGACCGGGACAGGCGTGACAGATACGCAGTATTTT. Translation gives CATSRTGTGVTDTQYF.

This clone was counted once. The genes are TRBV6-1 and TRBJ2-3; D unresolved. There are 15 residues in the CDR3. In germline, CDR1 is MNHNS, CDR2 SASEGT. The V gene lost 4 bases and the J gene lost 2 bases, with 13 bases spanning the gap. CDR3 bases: TGTGCCAGCAGTGTGGTCAGCAGGCCCACAGATACGCAGTATTTT. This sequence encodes CASSVVSRPTDTQYF.

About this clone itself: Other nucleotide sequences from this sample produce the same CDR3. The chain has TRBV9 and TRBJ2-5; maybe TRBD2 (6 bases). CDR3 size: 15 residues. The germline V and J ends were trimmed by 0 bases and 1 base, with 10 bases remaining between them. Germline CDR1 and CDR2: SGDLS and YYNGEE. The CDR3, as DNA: TGTGCCAGCAGCGTAGTCGGGAGTGGCCAAGAGACCCAGTACTTC. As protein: CASSVVGSGQETQYF.

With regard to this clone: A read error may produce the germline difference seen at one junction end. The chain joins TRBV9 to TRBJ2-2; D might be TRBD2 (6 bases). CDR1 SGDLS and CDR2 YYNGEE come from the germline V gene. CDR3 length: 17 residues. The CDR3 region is CASTVTTGEMGPGELFF. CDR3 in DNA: TGTGCCAGCACCGTAACAACGGGGGAGATGGGTCCCGGGGAGCTGTTTTTT.

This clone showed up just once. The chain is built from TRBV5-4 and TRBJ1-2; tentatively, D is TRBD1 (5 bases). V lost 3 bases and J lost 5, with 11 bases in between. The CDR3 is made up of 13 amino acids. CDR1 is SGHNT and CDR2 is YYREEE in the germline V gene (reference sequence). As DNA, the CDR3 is TGTGCCAGCAGCTGGGGGGAGTTTTATGGCTACACCTTC. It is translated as CASSWGEFYGYTF.

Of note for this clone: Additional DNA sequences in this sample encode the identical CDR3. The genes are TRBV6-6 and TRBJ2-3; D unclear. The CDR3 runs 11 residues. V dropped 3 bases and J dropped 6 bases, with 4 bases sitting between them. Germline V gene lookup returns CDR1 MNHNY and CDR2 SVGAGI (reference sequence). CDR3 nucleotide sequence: TGTGCCAGCAGTTATTCGGATACGCAGTATTTT. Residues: CASSYSDTQYF.

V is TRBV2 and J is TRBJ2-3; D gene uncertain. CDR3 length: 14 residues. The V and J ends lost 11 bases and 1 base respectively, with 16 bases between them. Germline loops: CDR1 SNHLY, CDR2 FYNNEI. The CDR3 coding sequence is TGTGCCCCCTCAAGGGAATTTGGCACAGATACGCAGTATTTT. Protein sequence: CAPSREFGTDTQYF. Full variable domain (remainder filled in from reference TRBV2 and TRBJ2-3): EPEVTQTPSHQVTQMGQEVILRCVPISNHLYFYWYRQILGQKVEFLVSFYNNEISEKSEIFDDQFSVERPDGSNFTLKIRSTKLEDSAMYFCAPSREFGTDTQYFGPGTRLTVL.

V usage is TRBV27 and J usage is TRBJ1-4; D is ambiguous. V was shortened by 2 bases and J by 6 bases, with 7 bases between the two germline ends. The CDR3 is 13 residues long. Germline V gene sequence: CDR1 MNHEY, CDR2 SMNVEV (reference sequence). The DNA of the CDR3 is TGTGCCAGCAGTTTAGGGCCAGATGAAAAACTGTTTTTT. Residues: CASSLGPDEKLFF.

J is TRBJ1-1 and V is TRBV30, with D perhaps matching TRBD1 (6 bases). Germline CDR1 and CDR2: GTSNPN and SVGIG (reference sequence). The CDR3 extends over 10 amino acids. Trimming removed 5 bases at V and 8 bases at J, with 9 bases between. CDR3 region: CAWGRGEAFF. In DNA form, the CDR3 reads TGTGCCTGGGGGAGGGGGGAAGCTTTCTTT.

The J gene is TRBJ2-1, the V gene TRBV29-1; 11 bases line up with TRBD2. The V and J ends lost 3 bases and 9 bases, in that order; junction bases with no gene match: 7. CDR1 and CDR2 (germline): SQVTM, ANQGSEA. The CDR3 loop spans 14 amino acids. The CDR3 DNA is TGCAGCGTTGATAGGCTAGCGGGAGGAGGTGAGCAGTTCTTC. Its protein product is CSVDRLAGGGEQFF.

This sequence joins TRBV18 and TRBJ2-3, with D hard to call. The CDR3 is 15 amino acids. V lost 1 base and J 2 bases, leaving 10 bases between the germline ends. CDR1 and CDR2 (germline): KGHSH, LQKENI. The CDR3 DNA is TGTGCCAGCTCACCACGAACACTACACACAGATACGCAGTATTTT. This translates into CASSPRTLHTDTQYF.